These 10 T cell receptor beta chains share one sample of origin, sequenced in a study of molecular identifiers for immune sequencing clone quantification. Via MiXCR, TCRdb re-called the PCR reads, giving one row per CDR3 protein. Here the sample spans more than 450,000 distinct CDR3 sequences, around 25% being singletons. What was sequenced was naive CD8+ T cells from blood, with Jurkat cell RNA spiked in. Subset in this sample: FACS-sorted CD8+CD4-CCR7+CD45RA+ naive T cells. The origin of the receptors is a human donor in good health. Some libraries in this study had Jurkat cell RNA spiked in.

The CDR3 bases are TGTGCCAGCAGCAGACAGGGATTTGGCACTGAAGCTTTCTTT. Its translation is CASSRQGFGTEAFF. The genes are TRBV14 and TRBJ1-1; 7 bases are a match to TRBD1. The ends lost 5 bases at V and 4 bases at J; junction bases unmatched: 7. The CDR3 covers 14 residues. Germline-derived CDR1 and CDR2 are SGHDN and FVKESK. The full variable domain, its missing parts supplied by reference TRBV14 and TRBJ1-1, is EAGVTQFPSHSVIEKGQTVTLRCDPISGHDNLYWYRRVMGKEIKFLLHFVKESKQDESGMPNNRFLAERTGGTYSTLKVQPAELEDSGVYFCASSRQGFGTEAFFGQGTRLTVV.

This clonotype has a count of ten or more. V is TRBV7-9 and J is TRBJ1-1; D uncertain. CDR1 SEHNR and CDR2 FQNEAQ come from the germline V gene (reference sequence). The CDR3 loop spans 14 amino acids. V lost 2 bases and J 0 bases, leaving 7 bases between the germline ends. The CDR3 spells CASSLYGLNTEAFF. The CDR3 DNA is TGTGCCAGCAGCTTATACGGACTGAACACTGAAGCTTTCTTT.

This clonotype was picked up many times. The chain is built from TRBV6-5 and TRBJ1-1; D may be TRBD1 (5 bases). Germline-derived CDR1 and CDR2 are MNHEY and SVGAGI. This CDR3 is 14 amino acids long. Trimming removed 8 bases at V and 0 bases at J, with 13 bases between. The CDR3 loop reads CASSGYGVNTEAFF. The CDR3 DNA reads TGTGCCAGCTCAGGGTACGGAGTGAACACTGAAGCTTTCTTT.

This clonotype came up a few times. This chain joins TRBV2 and TRBJ1-2, with TRBD1 matching 7 bases. With V trimmed by 7 bases and J by 3 bases, 2 bases remained unmatched. CDR1 is SNHLY, CDR2 FYNNEI, per germline. The length of the CDR3 is 12 residues. DNA of the CDR3: TGTGCCAGCATCACAGGGGACTATGGCTACACCTTC. Residues: CASITGDYGYTF. Using reference TRBV2 and TRBJ1-2 for the parts outside the CDR3, the full variable domain is EPEVTQTPSHQVTQMGQEVILRCVPISNHLYFYWYRQILGQKVEFLVSFYNNEISEKSEIFDDQFSVERPDGSNFTLKIRSTKLEDSAMYFCASITGDYGYTFGSGTRLTVV.

This sequence joins TRBV3-1 and TRBJ2-5, with a possible D match to TRBD1 (6 bases). The length of the CDR3 is 17 residues. Germline-derived CDR1 and CDR2 are LGHDT and YNNKEL (reference sequence). V shed 3 bases and J shed 2 bases, with 19 bases lying between them. The CDR3 protein is CASSQETGETKQETQYF. Here the CDR3 DNA reads TGTGCCAGCAGCCAGGAGACAGGAGAAACTAAGCAAGAGACCCAGTACTTC.

This clonotype appeared many times. CDR3 in DNA: TGCGCCAGCAGCCAAGATAGGAGGGCCGGGGGCTATGGCTACACCTTC. It yields the protein CASSQDRRAGGYGYTF. The chain is built from TRBV4-3 and TRBJ1-2; D perhaps matches TRBD1 (5 bases). The CDR3 has 16 residues. CDR1 LGHNA and CDR2 YSLEER come from the germline V gene. Trimming cost V 0 bases and J 4 bases, with 15 bases left between them.

Points on this clonotype: This may arise from a read error, as a much more abundant clone is one base away. The chain recombines TRBV5-1 with TRBJ2-3, with 13 bases fitting TRBD2. The germline V gene encodes CDR1 SGHRS and CDR2 YFSETQ. This CDR3 contains 16 residues. DNA of the CDR3: TGCGCCGGCAGCTTAGGACTAGCGGGGGCCGGGGATACGCAGTATTTT. As protein: CAGSLGLAGAGDTQYF.

This chain links TRBV19 with TRBJ1-1; D is ambiguous. The CDR3 runs to 15 residues. Trimming stripped 4 bases from V and 0 bases from J, with 12 bases between. Per the germline V gene, CDR1 is LNHDA and CDR2 is SQIVND (reference sequence). The CDR3: CASSNTGNVNTEAFF. CDR3 nucleotides: TGTGCCAGTAGTAATACGGGAAACGTGAACACTGAAGCTTTCTTT.

This clonotype was seen once. This chain joins TRBV28 and TRBJ2-1; tentatively, D is TRBD1 or TRBD2 (5 bases each). The ends were cut back, 3 bases at V and 2 bases at J, with 14 bases in the middle. Germline V gives CDR1 MDHEN, CDR2 SYDVKM. CDR3 length equals 16 residues. The CDR3 DNA reads TGTGCCAGCAGTTTGGGCCAGAGGGGCCCCTACAATGAGCAGTTCTTC. Amino acid sequence: CASSLGQRGPYNEQFF.

The chain is built from TRBV4-3 and TRBJ2-1, with TRBD1 matching over 7 bases. The CDR3 contains 17 residues. From germline, CDR1 is LGHNA and CDR2 YSLEER. The V gene end was trimmed by 0 bases and the J gene end by 3 bases; junction bases not matched to a gene: 8. CDR3 bases: TGCGCCAGCAGCCAAGATCGGGACAGCGTTTACTACAATGAGCAGTTCTTC. It is translated as CASSQDRDSVYYNEQFF.